The 2 T cell receptor beta chains below were found in one sample sequenced in a study of blood T cells in healthy people across ages. Using a J-beta primer mix together with a sample-barcoded 5' primer, a second PCR was run for about 6 to 12 cycles. TCRdb recomputed calls from the 5' RACE reads with MiXCR, one row per CDR3 protein. This sample has roughly 730,000 distinct CDR3 sequences, with roughly 50% found just once. Sample: blood. The receptors originated from a man in his forties or fifties in good health.

Only a few counts were recorded for this clonotype. The chain couples TRBV20-1 to TRBJ2-1; 11 bases align to TRBD2. Germline CDR1 is DFQATT and CDR2 is SNEGSKA (reference sequence). J gave up 6 bases and V 3 bases, and 7 bases lay outside the gene matches. The CDR3 runs to 15 residues. The DNA of the CDR3 is TGCAGTGCTAGGAAAACTAGCGGGAGTGTCAATGAGCAGTTCTTC. Protein product: CSARKTSGSVNEQFF.

The rearrangement joins TRBV5-1 to TRBJ2-1, with 13 positions matching TRBD2. Germline trimming cut 0 bases from V and 10 bases from J; bases unmatched to any gene: 7. CDR1 and CDR2 from the germline V gene are SGHRS and YFSETQ. The CDR3 is 16 amino acids. The CDR3 spells CASSLVGTSGINEQFF. The DNA for the CDR3 is TGCGCCAGCAGCTTGGTCGGGACTAGCGGGATTAACGAGCAGTTCTTC.